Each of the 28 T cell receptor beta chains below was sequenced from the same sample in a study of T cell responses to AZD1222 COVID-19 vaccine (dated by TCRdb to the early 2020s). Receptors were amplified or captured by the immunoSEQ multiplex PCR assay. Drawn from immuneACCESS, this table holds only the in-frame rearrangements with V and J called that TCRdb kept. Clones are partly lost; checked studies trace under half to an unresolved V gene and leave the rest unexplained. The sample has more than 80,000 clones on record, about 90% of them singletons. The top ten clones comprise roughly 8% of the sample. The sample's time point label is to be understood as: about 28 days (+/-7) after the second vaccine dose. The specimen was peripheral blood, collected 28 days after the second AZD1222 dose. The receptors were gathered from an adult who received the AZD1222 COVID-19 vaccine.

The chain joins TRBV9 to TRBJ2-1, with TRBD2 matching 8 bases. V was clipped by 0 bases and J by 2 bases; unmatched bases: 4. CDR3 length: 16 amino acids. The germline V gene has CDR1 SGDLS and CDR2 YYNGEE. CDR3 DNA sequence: TGTGCCAGCAGCGTAGTCAGCGGGGGCACCTACAATGAGCAGTTCTTC. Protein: CASSVVSGGTYNEQFF.

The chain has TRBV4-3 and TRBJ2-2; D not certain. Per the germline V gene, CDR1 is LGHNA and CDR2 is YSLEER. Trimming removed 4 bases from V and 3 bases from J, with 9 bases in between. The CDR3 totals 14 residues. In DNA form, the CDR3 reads TGCGCCAGCAGCCTCCTCGACGACACCGGGGAGCTGTTTTTT. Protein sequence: CASSLLDDTGELFF.

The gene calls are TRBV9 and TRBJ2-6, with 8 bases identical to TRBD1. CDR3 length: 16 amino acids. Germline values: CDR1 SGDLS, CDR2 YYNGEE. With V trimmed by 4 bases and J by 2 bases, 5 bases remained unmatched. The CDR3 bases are TGTGCCAGCAGCTTTACAGGGGGACCTGGGGCCAACGTCCTGACTTTC. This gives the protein CASSFTGGPGANVLTF.

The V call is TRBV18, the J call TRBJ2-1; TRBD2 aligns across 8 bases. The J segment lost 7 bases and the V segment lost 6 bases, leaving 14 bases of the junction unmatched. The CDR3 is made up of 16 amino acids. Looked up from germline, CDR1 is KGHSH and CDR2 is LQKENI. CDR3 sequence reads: CASSAGAGGARNEQFF. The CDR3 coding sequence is TGTGCCAGCTCTGCCGGGGCCGGGGGGGCCCGGAATGAGCAGTTCTTC.

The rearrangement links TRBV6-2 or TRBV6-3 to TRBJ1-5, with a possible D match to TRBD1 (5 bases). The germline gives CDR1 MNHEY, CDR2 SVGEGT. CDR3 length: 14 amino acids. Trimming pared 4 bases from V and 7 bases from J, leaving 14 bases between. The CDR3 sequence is CASSLPPEGQPQHF. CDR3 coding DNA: TGTGCCAGCAGTTTGCCTCCGGAGGGGCAGCCCCAGCATTTT.

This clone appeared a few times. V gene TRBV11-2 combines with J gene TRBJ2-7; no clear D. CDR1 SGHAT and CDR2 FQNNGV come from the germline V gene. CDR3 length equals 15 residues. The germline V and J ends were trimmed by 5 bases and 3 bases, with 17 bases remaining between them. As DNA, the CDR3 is TGTGCCAGCAGCCGTTTAGTCACCGGACGCTACGAGCAGTACTTC. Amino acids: CASSRLVTGRYEQYF.

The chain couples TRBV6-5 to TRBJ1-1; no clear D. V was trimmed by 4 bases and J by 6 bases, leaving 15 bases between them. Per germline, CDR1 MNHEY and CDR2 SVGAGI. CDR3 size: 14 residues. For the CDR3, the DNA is TGTGCCAGCAGTTCCCCGGGTCAAACACCTGAAGCTTTCTTT. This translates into CASSSPGQTPEAFF.

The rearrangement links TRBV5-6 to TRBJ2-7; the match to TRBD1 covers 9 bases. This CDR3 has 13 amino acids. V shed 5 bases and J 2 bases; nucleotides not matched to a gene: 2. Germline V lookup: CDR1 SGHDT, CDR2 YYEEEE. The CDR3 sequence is CASSWDRAYEQYF. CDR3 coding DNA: TGTGCCAGCAGTTGGGACAGGGCCTACGAGCAGTACTTC.

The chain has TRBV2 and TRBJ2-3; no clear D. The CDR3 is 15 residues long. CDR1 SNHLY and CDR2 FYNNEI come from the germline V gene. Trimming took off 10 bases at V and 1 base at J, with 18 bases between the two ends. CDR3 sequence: CATSPYFLGTDTQYF. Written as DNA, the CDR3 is TGTGCCACCTCACCCTACTTTTTGGGCACAGATACGCAGTATTTT.

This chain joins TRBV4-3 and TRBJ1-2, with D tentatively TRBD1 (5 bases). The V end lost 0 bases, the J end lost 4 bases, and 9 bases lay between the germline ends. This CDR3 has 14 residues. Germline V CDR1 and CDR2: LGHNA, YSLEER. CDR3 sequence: CASSQESRAYGYTF. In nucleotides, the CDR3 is TGCGCCAGCAGCCAAGAGTCCAGGGCCTATGGCTACACCTTC.

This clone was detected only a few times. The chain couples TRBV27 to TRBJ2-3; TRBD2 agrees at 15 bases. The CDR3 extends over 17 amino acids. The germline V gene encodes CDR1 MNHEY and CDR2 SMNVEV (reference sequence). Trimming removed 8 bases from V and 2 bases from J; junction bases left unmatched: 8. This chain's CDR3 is CASRRTSGGGYTDTQYF. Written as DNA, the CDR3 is TGTGCCAGCCGGAGGACTAGCGGGGGGGGATACACAGATACGCAGTATTTT.

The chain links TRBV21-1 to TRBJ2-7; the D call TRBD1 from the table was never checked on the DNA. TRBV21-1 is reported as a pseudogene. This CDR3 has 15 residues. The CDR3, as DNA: TGTGCCAGCAGCGAAGAGCATAGGGGCTCCTACGAGCAGTACTTC. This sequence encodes CASSEEHRGSYEQYF.

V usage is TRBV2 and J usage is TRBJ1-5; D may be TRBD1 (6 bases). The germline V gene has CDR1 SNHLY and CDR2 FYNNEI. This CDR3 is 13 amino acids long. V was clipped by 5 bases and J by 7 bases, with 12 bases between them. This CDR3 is CASSTGRIQPQHF. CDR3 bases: TGTGCCAGCAGTACAGGGAGGATCCAGCCCCAGCATTTT.

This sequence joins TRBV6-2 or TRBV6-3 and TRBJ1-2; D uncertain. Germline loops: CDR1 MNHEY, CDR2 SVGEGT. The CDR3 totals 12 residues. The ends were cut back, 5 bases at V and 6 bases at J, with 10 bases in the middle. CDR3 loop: CASSRAGHGYTF. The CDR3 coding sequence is TGTGCCAGCAGTCGGGCGGGCCATGGCTACACCTTC.

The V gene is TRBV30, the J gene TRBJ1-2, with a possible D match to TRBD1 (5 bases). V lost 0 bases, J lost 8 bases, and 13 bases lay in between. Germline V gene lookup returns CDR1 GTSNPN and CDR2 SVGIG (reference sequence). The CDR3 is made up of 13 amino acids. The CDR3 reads CAWSVRQGRGYTF. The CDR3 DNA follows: TGTGCCTGGAGTGTACGGCAGGGACGGGGCTACACCTTC.

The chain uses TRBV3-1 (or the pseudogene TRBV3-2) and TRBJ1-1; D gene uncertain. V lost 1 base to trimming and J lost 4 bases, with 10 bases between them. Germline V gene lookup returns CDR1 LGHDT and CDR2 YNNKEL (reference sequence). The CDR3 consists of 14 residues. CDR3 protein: CASSQGWRSTEAFF. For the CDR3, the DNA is TGTGCCAGCAGCCAAGGTTGGAGAAGCACTGAAGCTTTCTTT.

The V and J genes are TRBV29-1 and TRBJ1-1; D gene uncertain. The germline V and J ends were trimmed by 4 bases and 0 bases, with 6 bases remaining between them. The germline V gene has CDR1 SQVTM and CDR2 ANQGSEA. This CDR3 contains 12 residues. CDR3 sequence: CSVGGMNTEAFF. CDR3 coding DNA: TGCAGCGTTGGGGGTATGAACACTGAAGCTTTCTTT.

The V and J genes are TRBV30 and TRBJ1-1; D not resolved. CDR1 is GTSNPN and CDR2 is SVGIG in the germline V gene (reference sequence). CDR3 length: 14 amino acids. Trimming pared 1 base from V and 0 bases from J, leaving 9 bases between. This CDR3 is CAWSAFRMNTEAFF. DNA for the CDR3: TGTGCCTGGAGTGCGTTTAGGATGAACACTGAAGCTTTCTTT.

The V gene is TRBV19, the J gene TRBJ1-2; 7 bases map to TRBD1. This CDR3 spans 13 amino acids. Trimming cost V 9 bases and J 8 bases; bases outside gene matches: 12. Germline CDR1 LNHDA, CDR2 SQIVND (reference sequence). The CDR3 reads CASNDRAHRGYTF. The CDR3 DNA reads TGTGCCAGCAACGACAGGGCCCATCGGGGCTACACCTTC.

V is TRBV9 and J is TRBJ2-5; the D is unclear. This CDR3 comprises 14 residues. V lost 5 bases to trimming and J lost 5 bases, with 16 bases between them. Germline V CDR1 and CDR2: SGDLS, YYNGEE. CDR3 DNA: TGTGCCAGCAGTATTAGCAGCACCACTGAGACCCAGTACTTC. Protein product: CASSISSTTETQYF.

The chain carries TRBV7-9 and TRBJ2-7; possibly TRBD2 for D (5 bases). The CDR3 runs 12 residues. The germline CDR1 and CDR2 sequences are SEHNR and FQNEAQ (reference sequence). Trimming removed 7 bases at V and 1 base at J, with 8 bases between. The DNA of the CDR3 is TGTGCCAGCACCCCGGGGTCCTACGAGCAGTACTTC. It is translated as CASTPGSYEQYF.

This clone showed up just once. The CDR3 loop reads CASSLNGGAYEQYF. CDR3 bases: TGTGCCAGCAGCTTAAACGGGGGGGCCTACGAGCAGTACTTC. The chain recombines TRBV7-3 with TRBJ2-7, with 8 bases aligning to TRBD2. CDR3 length: 14 residues. V was clipped by 1 base and J by 2 bases; unmatched bases: 1. CDR1 is SGHTA, CDR2 FQGTGA, per germline.

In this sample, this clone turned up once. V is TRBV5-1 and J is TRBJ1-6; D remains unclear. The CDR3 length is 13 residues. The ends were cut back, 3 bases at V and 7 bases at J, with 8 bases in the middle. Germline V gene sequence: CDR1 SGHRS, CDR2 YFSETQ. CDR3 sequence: CASSSEQNSPLHF. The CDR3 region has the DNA TGCGCCAGCAGCTCGGAACAGAATTCACCCCTCCACTTT.

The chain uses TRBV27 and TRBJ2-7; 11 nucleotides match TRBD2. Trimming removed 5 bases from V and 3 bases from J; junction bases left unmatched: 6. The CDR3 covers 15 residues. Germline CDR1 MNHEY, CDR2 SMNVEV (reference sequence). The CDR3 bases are TGTGCCAGCAGTCCCCCCACTAGCGGGAGCTACGAGCAGTACTTC. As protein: CASSPPTSGSYEQYF.

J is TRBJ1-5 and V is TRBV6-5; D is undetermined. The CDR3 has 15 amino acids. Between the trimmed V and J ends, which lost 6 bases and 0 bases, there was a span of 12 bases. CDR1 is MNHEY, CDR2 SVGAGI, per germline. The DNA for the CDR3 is TGTGCCAGCAGGGACGGTTTTGATAGCAATCAGCCCCAGCATTTT. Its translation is CASRDGFDSNQPQHF.

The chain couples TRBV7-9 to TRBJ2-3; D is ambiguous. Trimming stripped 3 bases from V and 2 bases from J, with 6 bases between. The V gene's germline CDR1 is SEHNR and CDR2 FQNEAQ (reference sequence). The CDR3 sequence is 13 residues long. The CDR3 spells CASSFYNTDTQYF. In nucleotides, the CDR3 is TGTGCCAGCAGCTTCTACAACACAGATACGCAGTATTTT.

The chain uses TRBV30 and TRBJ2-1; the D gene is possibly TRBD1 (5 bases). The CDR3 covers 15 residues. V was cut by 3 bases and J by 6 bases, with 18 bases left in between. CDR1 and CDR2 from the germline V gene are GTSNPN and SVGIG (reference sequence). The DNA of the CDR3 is TGTGCCTGGAGAGGCTGGCAGGGCGAGAGCAATGAGCAGTTCTTC. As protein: CAWRGWQGESNEQFF.

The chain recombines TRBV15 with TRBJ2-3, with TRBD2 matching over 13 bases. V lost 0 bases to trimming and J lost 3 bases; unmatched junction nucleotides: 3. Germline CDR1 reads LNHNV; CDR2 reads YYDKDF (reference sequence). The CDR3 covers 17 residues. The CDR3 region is CATSRDLTSGGTDTQYF. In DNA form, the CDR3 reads TGTGCCACCAGCAGAGACCTGACTAGCGGGGGGACAGATACGCAGTATTTT.